Listed here are 7 T cell receptor beta chains from one sample, sequenced in a study of Ad26.COV2.S vaccination and SARS-CoV-2 variants. The treatment denotes: approximately 18 received Ad26.COV2.S at low or high dose, single or two shots; about 5 received placebo; per-sample allocation not given. Repertoires come from day 63 after the first vaccine or placebo injection. Sequencing used immunoSEQ multiplex PCR; TCRdb keeps in-frame clones, though not all of them. The sample consists of approximately 350,000 clones, about nine tenths of them appearing once. The sample consisted of peripheral blood, taken in a trial of Ad26.COV2.S vaccine versus placebo. All receptors derive from a person between 18 and 59 years old who received the Ad26.COV2.S COVID-19 vaccine or a placebo.

The chain has TRBV15 and TRBJ1-2; 11 nucleotides align to TRBD1. This CDR3 spans 16 amino acids. V gave up 5 bases and J gave up 3 bases; unmatched junction bases: 8. The germline CDR1 and CDR2 sequences are LNHNV and YYDKDF (reference sequence). The CDR3 DNA reads as TGTGCCACCAGCGGCCCGGGACAGGGGGAACACTATGGCTACACCTTC. Its translation is CATSGPGQGEHYGYTF.

This chain links TRBV19 with TRBJ1-1; the D is unclear. V lost 1 base to trimming and J lost 3 bases, with 12 bases between them. This CDR3 comprises 15 residues. Germline assignment: CDR1 LNHDA and CDR2 SQIVND (reference sequence). Here the CDR3 DNA reads TGTGCCAGTAGTATAGGCCAGAGCGGCTACACTGAAGCTTTCTTT. This codes for CASSIGQSGYTEAFF.

The chain has TRBV6-5 and TRBJ2-1; D possibly uses TRBD1 or TRBD2 (5 bases each). This CDR3 is 14 amino acids long. The V and J ends lost 6 bases and 6 bases respectively, with 15 bases between them. Germline CDR1 MNHEY, CDR2 SVGAGI. CDR3 protein: CASSSSGPTNEQFF. CDR3 DNA: TGTGCCAGCAGCTCCTCGGGGCCCACCAATGAGCAGTTCTTC.

The chain carries TRBV5-5 and TRBJ2-2; maybe TRBD1 (6 bases). V lost 3 bases to trimming and J lost 2 bases, with 17 bases between them. The CDR3 runs to 17 residues. Germline assignment: CDR1 SGHKS and CDR2 YYEKEE (reference sequence). CDR3 amino acids: CASSSLARTANTGELFF. The CDR3 DNA follows: TGTGCCAGCAGCTCTTTGGCCAGGACAGCAAACACCGGGGAGCTGTTTTTT.

This clone was detected only a few times. V and J are TRBV19 and TRBJ1-5; 9 nucleotides align to TRBD1. There are 17 residues in the CDR3. Germline assignment: CDR1 LNHDA and CDR2 SQIVND (reference sequence). The V segment lost 5 bases and the J segment 0 bases; nucleotides outside the gene matches: 8. DNA for the CDR3: TGTGCCAGTAGTCCGACAGGGGGGTCTCATAGCAATCAGCCCCAGCATTTT. It encodes CASSPTGGSHSNQPQHF.

The rearrangement joins TRBV6-2 or TRBV6-3 to TRBJ2-7; D gene ambiguous. Trimming took off 2 bases at V and 0 bases at J, with 8 bases between the two ends. Germline lookup yields CDR1 MNHEY and CDR2 SVGEGT. The CDR3 runs to 14 residues. CDR3 region: CASSYRGGSYEQYF. CDR3 sequence (DNA): TGTGCCAGCAGTTACAGAGGCGGCTCCTACGAGCAGTACTTC.

The chain carries TRBV9 and TRBJ1-2; D is ambiguous. The V end lost 1 base, the J end lost 4 bases, and 17 bases lay between the germline ends. Per germline, CDR1 SGDLS and CDR2 YYNGEE. The CDR3 loop spans 16 amino acids. CDR3 nucleotides: TGTGCCAGCAGCGTAACATTCCAAAATGGAGGCTATGGCTACACCTTC. This gives the protein CASSVTFQNGGYGYTF. Variable domain in full (rest from reference TRBV9 and TRBJ1-2): DSGVTQTPKHLITATGQRVTLRCSPRSGDLSVYWYQQSLDQGLQFLIQYYNGEERAKGNILERFSAQQFPDLHSELNLSSLELGDSALYFCASSVTFQNGGYGYTFGSGTRLTVV.